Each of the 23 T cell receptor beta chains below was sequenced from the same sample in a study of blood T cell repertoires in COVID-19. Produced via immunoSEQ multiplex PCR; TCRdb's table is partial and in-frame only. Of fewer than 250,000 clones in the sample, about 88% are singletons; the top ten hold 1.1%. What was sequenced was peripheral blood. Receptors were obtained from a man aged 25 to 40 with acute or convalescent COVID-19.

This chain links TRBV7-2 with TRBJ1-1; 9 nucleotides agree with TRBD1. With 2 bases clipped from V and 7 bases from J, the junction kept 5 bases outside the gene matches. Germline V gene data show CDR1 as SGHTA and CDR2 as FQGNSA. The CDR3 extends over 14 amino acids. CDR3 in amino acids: CASSLYGTGSEAFF. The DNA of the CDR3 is TGTGCCAGCAGCTTATATGGGACAGGGAGTGAAGCTTTCTTT.

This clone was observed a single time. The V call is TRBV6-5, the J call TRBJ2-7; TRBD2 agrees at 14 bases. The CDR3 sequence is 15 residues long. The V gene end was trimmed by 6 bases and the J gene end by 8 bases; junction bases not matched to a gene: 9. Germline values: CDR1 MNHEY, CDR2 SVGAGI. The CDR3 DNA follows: TGTGCCAGCAGCTTCCCCGGGACTAGCGGGAGTAAGCAGTACTTC. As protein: CASSFPGTSGSKQYF.

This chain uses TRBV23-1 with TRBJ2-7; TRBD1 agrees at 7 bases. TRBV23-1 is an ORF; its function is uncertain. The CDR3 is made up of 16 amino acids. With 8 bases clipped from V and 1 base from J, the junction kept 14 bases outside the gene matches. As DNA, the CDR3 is TGCGCCAGCCCCCCGGTGATACAGGGGTCTTCCTACGAGCAGTACTTC. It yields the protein CASPPVIQGSSYEQYF.

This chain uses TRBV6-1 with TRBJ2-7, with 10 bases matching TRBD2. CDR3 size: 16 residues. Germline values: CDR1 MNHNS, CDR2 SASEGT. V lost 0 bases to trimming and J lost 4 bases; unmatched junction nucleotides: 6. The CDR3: CASSEAKKAGGYEQYF. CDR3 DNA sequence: TGTGCCAGCAGTGAAGCTAAAAAAGCGGGGGGGTACGAGCAGTACTTC.

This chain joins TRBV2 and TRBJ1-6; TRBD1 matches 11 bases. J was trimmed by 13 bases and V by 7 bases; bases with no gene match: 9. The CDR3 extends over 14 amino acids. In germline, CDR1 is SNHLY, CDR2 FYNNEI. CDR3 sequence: CASKEGTGGFPLHF. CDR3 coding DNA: TGTGCCAGCAAGGAGGGGACAGGGGGATTCCCCCTCCACTTT.

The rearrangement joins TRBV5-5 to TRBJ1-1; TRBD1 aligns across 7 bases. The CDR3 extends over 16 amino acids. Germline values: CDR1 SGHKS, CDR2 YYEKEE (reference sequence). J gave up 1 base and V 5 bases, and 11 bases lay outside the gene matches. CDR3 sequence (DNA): TGTGCCAGCAGTACCCGGACAGGCCACTCGAACACTGAAGCTTTCTTT. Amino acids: CASSTRTGHSNTEAFF.

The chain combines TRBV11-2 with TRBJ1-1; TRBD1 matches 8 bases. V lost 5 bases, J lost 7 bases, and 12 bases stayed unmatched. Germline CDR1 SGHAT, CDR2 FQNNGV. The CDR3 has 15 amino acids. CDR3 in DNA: TGTGCCAGCAGCCCATTTAACAGGGGGGAGGTTGAAGCTTTCTTT. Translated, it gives CASSPFNRGEVEAFF.

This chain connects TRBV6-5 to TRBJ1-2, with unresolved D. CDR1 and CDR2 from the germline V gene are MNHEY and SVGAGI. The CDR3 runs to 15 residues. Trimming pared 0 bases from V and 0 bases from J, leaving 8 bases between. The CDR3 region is CASSYSRFTNYGYTF. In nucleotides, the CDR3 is TGTGCCAGCAGTTACTCCAGGTTCACTAACTATGGCTACACCTTC.

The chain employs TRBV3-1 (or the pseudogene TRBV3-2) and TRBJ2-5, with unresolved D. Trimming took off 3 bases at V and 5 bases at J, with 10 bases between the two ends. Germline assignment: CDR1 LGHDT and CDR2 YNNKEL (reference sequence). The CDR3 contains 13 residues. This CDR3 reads CASSHLSRETQYF. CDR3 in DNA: TGTGCCAGCAGCCACCTTTCTCGGGAGACCCAGTACTTC.

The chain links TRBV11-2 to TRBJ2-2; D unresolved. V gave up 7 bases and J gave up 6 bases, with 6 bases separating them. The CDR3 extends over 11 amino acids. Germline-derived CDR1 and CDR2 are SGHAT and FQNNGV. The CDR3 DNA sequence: TGTGCCAGCATGTTCTCCGGGGAGCTGTTTTTT. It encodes CASMFSGELFF.

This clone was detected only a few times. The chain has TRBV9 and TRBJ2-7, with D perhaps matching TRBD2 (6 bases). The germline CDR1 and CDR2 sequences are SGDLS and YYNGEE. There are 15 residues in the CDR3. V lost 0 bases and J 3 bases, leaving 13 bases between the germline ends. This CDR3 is CASSVGGAGNYEQYF. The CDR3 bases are TGTGCCAGCAGCGTAGGGGGCGCGGGGAACTACGAGCAGTACTTC.

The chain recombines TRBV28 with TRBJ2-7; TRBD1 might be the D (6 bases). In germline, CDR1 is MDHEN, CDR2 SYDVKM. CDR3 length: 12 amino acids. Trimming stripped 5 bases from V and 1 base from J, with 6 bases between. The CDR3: CASSTGSYEQYF. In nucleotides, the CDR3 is TGTGCCAGCAGTACAGGGTCCTACGAGCAGTACTTC.

CDR3 loop: CASSLGGTGSYNEQFF. In nucleotides, the CDR3 is TGTGCCAGCAGCTTGGGTGGGACAGGGTCCTACAATGAGCAGTTCTTC. The rearrangement joins TRBV5-4 to TRBJ2-1, with TRBD1 matching 9 bases. Germline CDR1 SGHNT, CDR2 YYREEE (reference sequence). The CDR3 is 16 residues long. V shed 0 bases, J shed 1 base, and the junction held 2 bases outside the gene matches.

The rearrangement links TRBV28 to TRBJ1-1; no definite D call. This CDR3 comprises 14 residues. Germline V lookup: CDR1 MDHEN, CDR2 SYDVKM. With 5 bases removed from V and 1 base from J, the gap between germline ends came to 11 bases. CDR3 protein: CASSRAGGNTEAFF. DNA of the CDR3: TGTGCCAGCAGTCGAGCGGGAGGGAACACTGAAGCTTTCTTT. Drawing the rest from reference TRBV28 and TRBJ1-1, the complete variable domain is DVKVTQSSRYLVKRTGEKVFLECVQDMDHENMFWYRQDPGLGLRLIYFSYDVKMKEKGDIPEGYSVSREKKERFSLILESASTNQTSMYLCASSRAGGNTEAFFGQGTRLTVV.

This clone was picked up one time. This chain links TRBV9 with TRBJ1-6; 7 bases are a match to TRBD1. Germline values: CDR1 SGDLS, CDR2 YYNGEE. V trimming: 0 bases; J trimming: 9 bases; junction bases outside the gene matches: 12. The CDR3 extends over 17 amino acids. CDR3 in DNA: TGTGCCAGCAGCGTAGGCGGTGGGGGGACAGCGACTTCACCCCTCCACTTT. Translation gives CASSVGGGGTATSPLHF.

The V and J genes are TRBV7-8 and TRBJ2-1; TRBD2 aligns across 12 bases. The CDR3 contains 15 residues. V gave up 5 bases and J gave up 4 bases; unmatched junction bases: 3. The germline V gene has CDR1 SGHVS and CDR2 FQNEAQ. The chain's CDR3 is CASSATSGSYNEQFF. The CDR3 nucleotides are TGTGCCAGCAGCGCGACTAGCGGGAGTTACAATGAGCAGTTCTTC.

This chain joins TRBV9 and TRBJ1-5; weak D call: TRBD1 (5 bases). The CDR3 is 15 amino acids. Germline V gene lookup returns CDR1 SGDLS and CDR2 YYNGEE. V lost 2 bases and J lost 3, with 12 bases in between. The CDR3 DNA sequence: TGTGCCAGCAGCGTCCTAGACAGTCCCAATCAGCCCCAGCATTTT. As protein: CASSVLDSPNQPQHF.

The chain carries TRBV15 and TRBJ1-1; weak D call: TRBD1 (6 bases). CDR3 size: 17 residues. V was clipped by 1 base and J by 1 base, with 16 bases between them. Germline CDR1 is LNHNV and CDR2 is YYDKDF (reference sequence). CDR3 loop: CATSRVFSGQTNTEAFF. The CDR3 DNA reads TGTGCCACCAGCAGAGTTTTTTCTGGACAGACGAACACTGAAGCTTTCTTT.

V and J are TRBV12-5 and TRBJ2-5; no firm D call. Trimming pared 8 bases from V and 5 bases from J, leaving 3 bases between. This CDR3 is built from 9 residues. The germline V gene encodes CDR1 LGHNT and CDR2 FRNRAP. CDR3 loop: CASLETQYF. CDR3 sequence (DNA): TGTGCTAGTCTGGAGACCCAGTACTTC.

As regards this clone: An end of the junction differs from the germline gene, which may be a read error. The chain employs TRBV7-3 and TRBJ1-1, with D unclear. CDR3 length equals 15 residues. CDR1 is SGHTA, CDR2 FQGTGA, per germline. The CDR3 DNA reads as TGTGCCAGCAGCCTAACCCCCCTTTTGAACACTGAAGCTTTCTTT. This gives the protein CASSLTPLLNTEAFF.

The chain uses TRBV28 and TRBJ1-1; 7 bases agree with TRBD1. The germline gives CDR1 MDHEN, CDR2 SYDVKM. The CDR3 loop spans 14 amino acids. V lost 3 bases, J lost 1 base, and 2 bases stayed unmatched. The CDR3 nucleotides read TGTGCCAGCAGTTTTCAGGGGGGGAACACTGAAGCTTTCTTT. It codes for CASSFQGGNTEAFF.

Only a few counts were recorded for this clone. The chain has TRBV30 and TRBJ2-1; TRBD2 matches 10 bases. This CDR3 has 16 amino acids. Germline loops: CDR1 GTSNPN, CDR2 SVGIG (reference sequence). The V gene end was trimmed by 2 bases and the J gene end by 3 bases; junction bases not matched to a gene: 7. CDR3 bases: TGTGCCTGGAGTCCCCGGACTAGCGGCAGCTACAATGAGCAGTTCTTC. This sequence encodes CAWSPRTSGSYNEQFF.

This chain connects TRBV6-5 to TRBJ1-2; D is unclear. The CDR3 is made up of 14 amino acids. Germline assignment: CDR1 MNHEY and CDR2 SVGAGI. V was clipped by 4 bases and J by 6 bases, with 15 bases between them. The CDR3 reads CASSSMGRSHGYTF. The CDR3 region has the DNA TGTGCCAGCAGTTCAATGGGGAGGAGCCATGGCTACACCTTC.